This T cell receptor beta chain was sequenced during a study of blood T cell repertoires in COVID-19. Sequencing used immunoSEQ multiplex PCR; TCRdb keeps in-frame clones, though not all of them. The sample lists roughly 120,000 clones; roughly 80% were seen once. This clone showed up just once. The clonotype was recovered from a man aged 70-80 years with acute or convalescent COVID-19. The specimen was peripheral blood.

The CDR3 here is CASSYRVTISPQHF. CDR3 nucleotides: TGTGCCAGCAGTTACAGAGTTACAATCAGCCCCCAGCATTTT. The chain links TRBV28 to TRBJ1-5; D call uncertain. This CDR3 spans 14 amino acids. Looked up from germline, CDR1 is MDHEN and CDR2 is SYDVKM. The ends were cut back, 4 bases at V and 10 bases at J, with 17 bases in the middle.